This T cell receptor beta chain was obtained from a study of cytomegalovirus exposure and HLA in healthy donors. The study's findings and limits: A later analysis linked a missense DCLRE1C variant to TCR beta V- and J-gene trimming.

A word on this clone: Its specificity is not known.

PCR involved 60 Vbeta and 13 Jbeta primers. Sequencing was performed with immunoSEQ multiplex PCR; in TCRdb, only in-frame clones are kept and a portion is missing. The table for this sample gives approximately 77,000 clones. The CDR3 is made up of 14 amino acids. Germline V gene sequence: CDR1 SNHLY, CDR2 FYNNEI. Between the trimmed V and J ends, which lost 6 bases and 6 bases, there was a span of 17 bases. Sequencing input: PBMCs. The rearrangement links TRBV2 to TRBJ1-2; a weak D match, TRBD1 (5 bases). The clonotype was recovered from a man aged 30 to 45 in good health and CMV-seronegative. CDR3 in DNA: TGTGCCAGCAGCTATCTTGGCAGGGAAAATGGCTACACCTTC. Protein sequence: CASSYLGRENGYTF.